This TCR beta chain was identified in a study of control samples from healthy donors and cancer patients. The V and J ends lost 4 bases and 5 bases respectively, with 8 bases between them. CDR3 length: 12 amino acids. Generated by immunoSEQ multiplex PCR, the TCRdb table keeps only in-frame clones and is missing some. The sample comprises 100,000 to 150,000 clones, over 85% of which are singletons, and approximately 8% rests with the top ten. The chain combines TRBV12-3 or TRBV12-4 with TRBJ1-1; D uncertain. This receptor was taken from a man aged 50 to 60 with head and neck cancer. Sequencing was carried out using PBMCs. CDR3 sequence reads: CASSYSGTEAFF. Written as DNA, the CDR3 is TGTGCCAGCAGTTACTCAGGTACTGAAGCTTTCTTT.